Below, 5 T cell receptor beta chains from the same sample are listed, as sequenced in a study of blood T cell repertoires in COVID-19 (TCRdb year 2020). Library construction relied on the immunoSEQ multiplex PCR assay. This is the immuneACCESS table as TCRdb keeps it, with only in-frame sequences that have V and J called. A part of the clones is gone; compared with another copy, unresolved V genes explain less than half, and the rest is unexplained. The sample records 200,000 to 250,000 clones, around 86% of which are singletons. Jointly, the top ten make up over 9% of the sample. The sample was peripheral blood. Source of these receptors: a man at least 80 years old with acute or convalescent COVID-19.

This clone appeared a single time. The gene calls are TRBV3-1 (or the pseudogene TRBV3-2) and TRBJ1-6; TRBD1 aligns across 10 bases. V lost 0 bases to trimming and J lost 7 bases; unmatched junction nucleotides: 6. Germline V lookup: CDR1 LGHDT, CDR2 YNNKEL (reference sequence). CDR3 length equals 17 residues. CDR3 loop: CASSQDRGTGANSPLHF. The CDR3, as DNA: TGTGCCAGCAGCCAAGATCGCGGGACAGGGGCGAATTCACCCCTCCACTTT.

This clone was observed once. The rearrangement links TRBV18 to TRBJ1-4, with D perhaps TRBD1 (5 bases). CDR3 length equals 12 residues. V was shortened by 6 bases and J by 8 bases, with 10 bases between the two germline ends. Germline loops: CDR1 KGHSH, CDR2 LQKENI. CDR3 region: CASSGDREKLFF. The CDR3 nucleotides read TGTGCCAGCTCCGGTGACAGAGAAAAACTGTTTTTT.

J is TRBJ1-1 and V is TRBV28; D might be TRBD1 (6 bases). V was pared by 7 bases and J by 5 bases, with 20 bases between. Germline-derived CDR1 and CDR2 are MDHEN and SYDVKM. This CDR3 comprises 15 residues. This chain's CDR3 is CASTSEGGVWTEAFF. CDR3 in DNA: TGTGCCAGCACGAGCGAGGGGGGGGTTTGGACTGAAGCTTTCTTT.

V gene TRBV27 combines with J gene TRBJ1-5; D is uncertain. Germline lookup yields CDR1 MNHEY and CDR2 SMNVEV (reference sequence). This CDR3 contains 15 residues. Trimming shortened V by 0 bases and J by 0 bases, and 6 bases separated the two germline ends. The CDR3 region is CASSLSAPSNQPQHF. CDR3 sequence (DNA): TGTGCCAGCAGTTTATCGGCCCCTAGCAATCAGCCCCAGCATTTT.

The chain combines TRBV6-2 or TRBV6-3 with TRBJ2-2; 7 bases map to TRBD2. The ends lost 5 bases at V and 0 bases at J; junction bases unmatched: 6. The CDR3 is made up of 16 amino acids. The germline CDR1 and CDR2 sequences are MNHEY and SVGEGT. In DNA, the CDR3 is TGTGCCAGCAGTCAAACTAGCGACGCGAACACCGGGGAGCTGTTTTTT. Its translation: CASSQTSDANTGELFF.